One T cell receptor beta chain is described in this entry. The antigen remains undetermined. The sample originates from a study of post-analysis software for immune sequencing data. Trimming removed 1 base at V and 1 base at J, with 16 bases between. CDR1 is SGHAT, CDR2 FQNNGV, per germline. The CDR3 spans 17 residues. The library was made from cDNA and included unique molecular identifiers. One entry per CDR3 protein results from TCRdb running MiXCR on the PCR reads. The table includes 750,000 to 950,000 distinct CDR3 sequences, about 57% detected once. Study conclusions and caveats: With TRBV5-6, TRBV5-1 and TRBV20-1 included, about 5 TRBV segments were more frequent in patients than in controls.

The receptor's source is a girl aged 5 to 17 with multiple sclerosis. The specimen sequenced was blood. V is TRBV11-2 and J is TRBJ2-5; unclear D gene. In nucleotides, the CDR3 is TGTGCCAGCAGCTTAGGTTCCTCAGGCCTAATCCAAGAGACCCAGTACTTC. Its protein product is CASSLGSSGLIQETQYF. The entire variable domain, with the rest obtained from reference TRBV11-2 and TRBJ2-5, is as follows: EAGVAQSPRYKIIEKRQSVAFWCNPISGHATLYWYQQILGQGPKLLIQFQNNGVVDDSQLPKDRFSAERLKGVDSTLKIQPAKLEDSAVYLCASSLGSSGLIQETQYFGPGTRLLVL.